This TCR beta chain came from a study of blood T cell repertoires in COVID-19. Germline V lookup: CDR1 SGHVS, CDR2 FQNEAQ. The CDR3 has 15 residues. V was clipped by 5 bases and J by 4 bases, with 17 bases between them. TCRdb's table, derived via immunoSEQ multiplex PCR, lists solely in-frame clones and lacks some. Counted here are roughly 200,000 clones, around 83% occurring once; the ten biggest clones make up 6.2%. A word on this clone: Other DNA sequences within the sample encode an identical CDR3.

The TCR comes from a man aged 35 to 55 who had recovered from COVID-19. This chain connects TRBV7-8 to TRBJ1-2, with TRBD1 as a possible D gene (6 bases). Sequencing was carried out using PBMCs or T cells enriched from blood (not recorded which). Here the CDR3 DNA reads TGTGCCAGCAGCCCGCGGGGGGGGCTCTCCTATGGCTACACCTTC. Translating it yields CASSPRGGLSYGYTF. The full variable domain, with the rest looked up from reference TRBV7-8 and TRBJ1-2, is GAGVSQSPRYKVAKRGQDVALRCDPISGHVSLFWYQQALGQGPEFLTYFQNEAQLDKSGLPSDRFFAERPEGSVSTLKIQRTQQEDSAVYLCASSPRGGLSYGYTFGSGTRLTVV.